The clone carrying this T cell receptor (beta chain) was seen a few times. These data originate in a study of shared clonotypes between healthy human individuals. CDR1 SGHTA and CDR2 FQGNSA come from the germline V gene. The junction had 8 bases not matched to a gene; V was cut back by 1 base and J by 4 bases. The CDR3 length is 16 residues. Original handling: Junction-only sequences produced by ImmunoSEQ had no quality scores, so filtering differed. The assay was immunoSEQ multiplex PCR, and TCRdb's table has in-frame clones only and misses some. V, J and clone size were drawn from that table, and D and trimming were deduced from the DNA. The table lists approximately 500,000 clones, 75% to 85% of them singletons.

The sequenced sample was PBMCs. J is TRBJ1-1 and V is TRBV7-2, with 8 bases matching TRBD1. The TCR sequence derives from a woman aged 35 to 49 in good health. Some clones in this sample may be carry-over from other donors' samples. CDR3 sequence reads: CASSLDGRQGATEAFF. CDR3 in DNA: TGTGCCAGCAGCTTAGATGGGCGGCAGGGGGCCACTGAAGCTTTCTTT.